The entry below describes one TCR beta chain. Its specific antigen is unknown. Within one base of it there is no much larger clone, and no base qualities were kept. CDR1 and CDR2, looked up from the germline V gene (reference sequence), are LNHDA and SQIVND. Reading from cysteine to phenylalanine, the CDR3 counts 16 amino acids. Only the CDR3 portion is preserved as DNA: 48 bases, with reading frame beginning at the first base. Trimmed from V: 6 bases; trimmed from J: 0 bases; junction bases lacking a gene match: 9. The method behind the library was the immunoSEQ multiplex PCR assay. The deep sequencing platform assayed 80,000 to 100,000 TCR templates per sample. Genomic DNA extracted from sorted T cells was the material used for TCRbeta CDR3 sequencing. Per the source publication's procedure: The R programming language was used for clonal analysis of TCRbeta CDR3 data. Alloreactive CD4+ and CD8+ clones were identified by comparing unstimulated samples to CFSE-low samples taken after the reaction. Regulatory or non-regulatory origin was assigned to alloreactive CD4+ clones by matching of sequences to sorted unstimulated Treg and non-Treg repertoires. TCRdb stores this immuneACCESS table with in-frame sequences only. Part of the clones is absent; in the studies checked, under half of the shortfall reflects unresolved V genes, and no reason is known for the rest. The V and J calls and clone size come from that table; D and trimming were worked out from the DNA. In this sample the table shows some 70,000 clones, approximately 88% of which occur a single time. Around 1.6% of the sample is held by the ten biggest clonotypes.

The source of the sample is a study of siplizumab effects on memory and regulatory T cells (dated by TCRdb to the late 2010s). Turning to the overall study: The effect of the anti-CD2 antibody siplizumab on alloreactive T-cell subsets was examined in allogeneic mixed lymphocyte reactions constructed from human PBMCs. Study-wide conclusions, independent of this receptor: The suppressive function of proliferating Tregs from siplizumab cultures was not functionally confirmed. About 80-97% of proliferating CD4+ or CD8+ clones could not be given a naive or memory phenotype. Of the alloreactive CD4+ clones that could be mapped, the Treg-derived share averaged approximately 67% with siplizumab compared with approximately 30% in control reactions. Because sequences below about 10^-5 frequency were poorly captured, only a minor fraction of alloreactive clones could be mapped to unstimulated subsets. The cumulative frequency of alloreactive sequences that could be traced back to unstimulated CD4+ memory T cells was significantly reduced by siplizumab. Compared with memory T cells, unstimulated naive T cells appeared more diverse, and naive cells seemed to make a substantial contribution to the alloresponse.

Sorted unstimulated T cells, along with proliferating T cells recovered from mixed lymphocyte reactions, underwent TCRbeta CDR3 sequencing. Fresh whole blood from ten HLA-typed healthy donors was used as the source from which PBMCs were isolated. Unstimulated CD4+ regulatory T cells were FACS-sorted to map the origin of alloreactive clones. This TCR came from a human donor in good health. The sequencing sample was made of Tregs sorted from blood. The rearranged chain carries TRBV19 and TRBJ2-7; 9 middle bases align to TRBD1. The CDR3 protein is CASRGAGTGSSYEQYF. The DNA sequence reads TGTGCCAGTAGGGGAGCCGGGACAGGGAGCTCCTACGAGCAGTACTTC.